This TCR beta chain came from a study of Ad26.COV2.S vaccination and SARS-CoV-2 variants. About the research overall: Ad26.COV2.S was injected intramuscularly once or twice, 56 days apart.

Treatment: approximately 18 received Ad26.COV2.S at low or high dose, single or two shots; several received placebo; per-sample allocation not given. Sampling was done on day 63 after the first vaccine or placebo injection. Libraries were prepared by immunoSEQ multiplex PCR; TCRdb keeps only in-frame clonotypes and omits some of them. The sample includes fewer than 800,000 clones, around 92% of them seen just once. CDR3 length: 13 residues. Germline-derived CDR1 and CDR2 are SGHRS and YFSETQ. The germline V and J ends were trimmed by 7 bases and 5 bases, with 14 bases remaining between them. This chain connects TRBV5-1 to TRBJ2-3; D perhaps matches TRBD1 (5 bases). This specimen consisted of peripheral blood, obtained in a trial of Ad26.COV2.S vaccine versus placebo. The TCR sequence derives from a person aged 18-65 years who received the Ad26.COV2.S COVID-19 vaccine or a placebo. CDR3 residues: CASFWQGEDTQYF. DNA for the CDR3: TGCGCCAGCTTTTGGCAGGGCGAAGATACGCAGTATTTT.